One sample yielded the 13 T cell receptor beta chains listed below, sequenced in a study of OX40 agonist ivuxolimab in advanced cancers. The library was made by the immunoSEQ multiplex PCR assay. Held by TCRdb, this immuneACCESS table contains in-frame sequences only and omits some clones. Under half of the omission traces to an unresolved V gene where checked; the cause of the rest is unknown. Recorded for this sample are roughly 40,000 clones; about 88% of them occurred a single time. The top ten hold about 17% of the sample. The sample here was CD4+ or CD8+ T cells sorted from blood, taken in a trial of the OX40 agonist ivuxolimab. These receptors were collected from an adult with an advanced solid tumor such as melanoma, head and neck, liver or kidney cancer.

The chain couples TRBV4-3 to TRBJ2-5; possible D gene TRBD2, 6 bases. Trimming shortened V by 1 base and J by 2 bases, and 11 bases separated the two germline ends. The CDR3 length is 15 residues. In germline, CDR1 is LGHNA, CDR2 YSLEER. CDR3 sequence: CASSQVTGVQETQYF. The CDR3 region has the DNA TGCGCCAGCAGCCAAGTCACGGGAGTTCAAGAGACCCAGTACTTC.

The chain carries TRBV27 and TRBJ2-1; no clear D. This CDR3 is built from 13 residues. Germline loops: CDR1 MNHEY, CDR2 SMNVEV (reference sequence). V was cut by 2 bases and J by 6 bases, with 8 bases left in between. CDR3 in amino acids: CASSLLSLNEQFF. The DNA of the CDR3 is TGTGCCAGCAGTTTACTGTCCCTCAATGAGCAGTTCTTC.

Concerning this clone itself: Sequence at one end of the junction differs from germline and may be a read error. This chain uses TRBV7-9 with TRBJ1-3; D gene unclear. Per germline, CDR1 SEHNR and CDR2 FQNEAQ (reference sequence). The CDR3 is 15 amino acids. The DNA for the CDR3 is TGTGCCAGCAGGTTAGATGGACCGGCTGGAAACACCATATATTTT. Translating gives CASRLDGPAGNTIYF.

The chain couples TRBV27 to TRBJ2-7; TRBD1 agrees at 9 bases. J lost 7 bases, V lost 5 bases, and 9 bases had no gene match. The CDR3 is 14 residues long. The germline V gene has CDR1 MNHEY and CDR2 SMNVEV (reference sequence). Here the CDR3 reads CASSILQGAREQYF. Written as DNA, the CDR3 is TGTGCCAGCAGTATCCTACAGGGGGCTAGGGAGCAGTACTTC.

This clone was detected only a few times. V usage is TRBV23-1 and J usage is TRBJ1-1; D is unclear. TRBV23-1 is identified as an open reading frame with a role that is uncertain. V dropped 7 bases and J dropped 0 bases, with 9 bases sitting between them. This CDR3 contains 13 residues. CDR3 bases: TGCGCCAGCAAGGGATTTGTGAACACTGAAGCTTTCTTT. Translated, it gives CASKGFVNTEAFF.

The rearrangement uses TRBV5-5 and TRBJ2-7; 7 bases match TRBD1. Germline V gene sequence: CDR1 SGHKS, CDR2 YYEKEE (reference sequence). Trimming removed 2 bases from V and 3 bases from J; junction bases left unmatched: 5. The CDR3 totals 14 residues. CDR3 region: CASSFQTGYYEQYF. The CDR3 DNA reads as TGTGCCAGCAGCTTCCAGACAGGGTACTACGAGCAGTACTTC.

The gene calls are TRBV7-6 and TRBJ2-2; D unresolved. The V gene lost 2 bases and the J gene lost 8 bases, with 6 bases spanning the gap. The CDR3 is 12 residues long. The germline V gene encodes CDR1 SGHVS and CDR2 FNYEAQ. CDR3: CASSLLRGELFF. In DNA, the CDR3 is TGTGCCAGCAGCTTATTACGGGGGGAGCTGTTTTTT.

CDR3 protein: CAWSVDGTTEAFF. The CDR3 DNA is TGTGCCTGGAGTGTTGACGGGACCACTGAAGCTTTCTTT. The chain carries TRBV30 and TRBJ1-1; D might be TRBD1 (5 bases). This CDR3 has 13 amino acids. Germline V gene lookup returns CDR1 GTSNPN and CDR2 SVGIG (reference sequence). The V and J ends lost 0 bases and 4 bases respectively, with 9 bases between them.

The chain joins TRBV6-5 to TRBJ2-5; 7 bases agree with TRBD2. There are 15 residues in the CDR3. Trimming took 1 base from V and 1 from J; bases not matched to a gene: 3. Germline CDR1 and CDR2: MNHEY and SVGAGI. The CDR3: CASSYFQRGQETQYF. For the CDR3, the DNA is TGTGCCAGCAGTTACTTTCAGCGGGGCCAAGAGACCCAGTACTTC.

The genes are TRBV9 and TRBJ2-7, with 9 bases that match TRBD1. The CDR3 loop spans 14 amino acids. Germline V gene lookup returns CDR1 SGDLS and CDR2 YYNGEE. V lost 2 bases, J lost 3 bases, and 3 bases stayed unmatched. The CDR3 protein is CASSVVDRGYEQYF. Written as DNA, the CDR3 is TGTGCCAGCAGCGTGGTGGACAGGGGCTACGAGCAGTACTTC.

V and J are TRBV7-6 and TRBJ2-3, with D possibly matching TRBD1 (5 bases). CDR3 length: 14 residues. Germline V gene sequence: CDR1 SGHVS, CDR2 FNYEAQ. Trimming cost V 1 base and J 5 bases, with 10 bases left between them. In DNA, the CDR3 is TGTGCCAGCAGCTTAGGGGGCGGAGAAGATACGCAGTATTTT. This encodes CASSLGGGEDTQYF.

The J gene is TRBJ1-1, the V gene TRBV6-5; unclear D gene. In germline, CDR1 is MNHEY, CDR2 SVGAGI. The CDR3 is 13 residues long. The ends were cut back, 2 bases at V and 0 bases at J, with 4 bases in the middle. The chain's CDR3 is CASSYLVNTEAFF. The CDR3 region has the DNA TGTGCCAGCAGTTACCTGGTGAACACTGAAGCTTTCTTT.

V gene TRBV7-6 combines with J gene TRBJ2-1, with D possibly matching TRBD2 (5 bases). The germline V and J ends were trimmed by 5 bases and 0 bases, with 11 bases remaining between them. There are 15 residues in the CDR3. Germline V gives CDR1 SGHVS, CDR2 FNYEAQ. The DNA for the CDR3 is TGTGCCAGCAGCCTTACAGCGGACTCCTACAATGAGCAGTTCTTC. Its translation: CASSLTADSYNEQFF.